These 20 T cell receptor beta chains came from one sample sequenced in a study of cytomegalovirus exposure and HLA in healthy donors. It was with 60 Vbeta and 13 Jbeta primers that the PCR ran. TCRdb's copy holds only in-frame clones and misses some; the assay was immunoSEQ multiplex PCR. This table holds some 77,000 clones, 65% to 80% found once. The material sequenced was PBMCs. These receptors were obtained from a man aged 25 to 45 in good health and CMV-seronegative.

This clone was seen more than once but under ten times. J is TRBJ2-7 and V is TRBV5-6, with 8 bases identical to TRBD1. From germline, CDR1 is SGHDT and CDR2 YYEEEE. J lost 6 bases, V lost 4 bases, and 3 bases had no gene match. The CDR3 sequence is 12 residues long. This CDR3 is CASSLGQVEQYF. CDR3 bases: TGTGCCAGCAGCCTGGGACAGGTCGAGCAGTACTTC. The variable domain in full, completed from reference TRBV5-6 and TRBJ2-7, reads DAGVTQSPTHLIKTRGQQVTLRCSPKSGHDTVSWYQQALGQGPQFIFQYYEEEERQRGNFPDRFSGHQFPNYSSELNVNALLLGDSALYLCASSLGQVEQYFGPGTRLTVT.

This chain links TRBV19 with TRBJ2-7, with TRBD2 matching over 8 bases. The CDR3 consists of 14 residues. Germline V gives CDR1 LNHDA, CDR2 SQIVND (reference sequence). J lost 6 bases, V lost 4 bases, and 8 bases had no gene match. The CDR3 nucleotides read TGTGCCAGTAGTACAGCGGGAGTCTCGATCGAGCAGTACTTC. As protein: CASSTAGVSIEQYF.

V gene TRBV7-9 combines with J gene TRBJ1-2; TRBD1 matches at 7 bases. Trimming at V came to 8 bases and at J to 4 bases, leaving 13 bases not matched to a gene. The CDR3 runs 15 residues. Germline CDR1 reads SEHNR; CDR2 reads FQNEAQ (reference sequence). The CDR3 DNA is TGTGCCAGCGGGGGTGTAACAGGGGATCTCTATGGCTACACCTTC. Translated, it gives CASGGVTGDLYGYTF.

The V and J genes are TRBV5-6 and TRBJ2-4; 7 nucleotides match TRBD1. CDR1 and CDR2 from the germline V gene are SGHDT and YYEEEE. The V segment lost 4 bases and the J segment 4 bases; nucleotides outside the gene matches: 11. The CDR3 extends over 16 amino acids. As DNA, the CDR3 is TGTGCCAGCAGCCCCGGGACAGCCGTGGGGAAAAACATTCAGTACTTC. Translating gives CASSPGTAVGKNIQYF. Full variable domain (missing parts from reference TRBV5-6 and TRBJ2-4): DAGVTQSPTHLIKTRGQQVTLRCSPKSGHDTVSWYQQALGQGPQFIFQYYEEEERQRGNFPDRFSGHQFPNYSSELNVNALLLGDSALYLCASSPGTAVGKNIQYFGAGTRLSVL.

V usage is TRBV7-9 and J usage is TRBJ2-3, with 12 bases lining up with TRBD2. J gave up 5 bases and V 5 bases, and 5 bases lay outside the gene matches. Germline CDR1 SEHNR, CDR2 FQNEAQ (reference sequence). The CDR3 contains 15 residues. This CDR3 reads CASSHLAGGVDTQYF. CDR3 nucleotide sequence: TGTGCCAGCAGCCATCTAGCGGGAGGGGTAGATACGCAGTATTTT.

The chain has TRBV9 and TRBJ2-5; 14 bases fit TRBD2. CDR3 size: 16 residues. J lost 5 bases, V lost 4 bases, and 7 bases had no gene match. Looked up from germline, CDR1 is SGDLS and CDR2 is YYNGEE. In DNA, the CDR3 is TGTGCCAGCAGCACGGGGACTAGCGGGAGAGGGGAGACCCAGTACTTC. It codes for CASSTGTSGRGETQYF.

The chain has TRBV4-3 and TRBJ2-6; 7 nucleotides match TRBD1. V lost 4 bases, J lost 5 bases, and 5 bases stayed unmatched. The germline CDR1 and CDR2 sequences are LGHNA and YSLEER. The CDR3 extends over 15 amino acids. CDR3 in DNA: TGCGCCAGCAGCCCCCAGGGGGTCTGGGCCAACGTCCTGACTTTC. Protein: CASSPQGVWANVLTF.

This chain uses TRBV19 with TRBJ2-7; 7 nucleotides line up with TRBD1. The CDR3 sequence is 15 residues long. Trimming at V came to 5 bases and at J to 2 bases, leaving 9 bases not matched to a gene. The germline CDR1 and CDR2 sequences are LNHDA and SQIVND (reference sequence). The CDR3 reads CASSPIGGQTYEQYF. The CDR3 region has the DNA TGTGCCAGTAGTCCCATAGGGGGACAGACCTACGAGCAGTACTTC.

The J gene is TRBJ2-7, the V gene TRBV11-2; the match to TRBD1 covers 8 bases. The V and J ends lost 4 bases and 2 bases, in that order; junction bases with no gene match: 7. CDR3 length: 15 amino acids. Germline V gives CDR1 SGHAT, CDR2 FQNNGV. The CDR3 DNA sequence: TGTGCCAGCAGCTACGATCCGGGACAGGCCTACGAGCAGTACTTC. Amino acid sequence: CASSYDPGQAYEQYF.

The V gene is TRBV7-9, the J gene TRBJ1-4; D remains ambiguous. The V end was cut by 7 bases, the J end by 8 bases, with 17 bases between. Germline V CDR1 and CDR2: SEHNR, FQNEAQ (reference sequence). CDR3 size: 14 residues. The CDR3, as DNA: TGTGCCAGCACCATCACAGAGGGCGGGGAAAAACTGTTTTTT. Translation: CASTITEGGEKLFF.

This chain uses TRBV7-9 with TRBJ1-2; no definite D call. The ends were cut back, 7 bases at V and 0 bases at J, with 12 bases in the middle. The CDR3 loop spans 14 amino acids. The germline gives CDR1 SEHNR, CDR2 FQNEAQ (reference sequence). DNA of the CDR3: TGTGCCAGCAACATGATCCGGGCTAACTATGGCTACACCTTC. It yields the protein CASNMIRANYGYTF.

This clone came up a few times. The chain carries TRBV15 and TRBJ2-7; 10 positions agree with TRBD1. J was trimmed by 3 bases and V by 2 bases; bases with no gene match: 4. CDR1 and CDR2 from the germline V gene are LNHNV and YYDKDF (reference sequence). This CDR3 contains 15 residues. DNA for the CDR3: TGTGCCACCAGCAGAACGGGGACAGGGGACTACGAGCAGTACTTC. Its translation is CATSRTGTGDYEQYF. The full variable domain, with the rest looked up from reference TRBV15 and TRBJ2-7, is DAMVIQNPRYQVTQFGKPVTLSCSQTLNHNVMYWYQQKSSQAPKLLFHYYDKDFNNEADTPDNFQSRRPNTSFCFLDIRSPGLGDTAMYLCATSRTGTGDYEQYFGPGTRLTVT.

This chain links TRBV7-9 with TRBJ1-2; no reliable D call. The CDR3 has 12 residues. CDR1 and CDR2 (germline): SEHNR, FQNEAQ (reference sequence). Trimming took 2 bases from V and 5 from J, leaving 6 bases between them. CDR3: CASSLSGYGYTF. The CDR3 bases are TGTGCCAGCAGCTTATCAGGATATGGCTACACCTTC. Full variable domain (outside the CDR3, taken from reference TRBV7-9 and TRBJ1-2): DTGVSQNPRHKITKRGQNVTFRCDPISEHNRLYWYRQTLGQGPEFLTYFQNEAQLEKSRLLSDRFSAERPKGSFSTLEIQRTEQGDSAMYLCASSLSGYGYTFGSGTRLTVV.

The chain combines TRBV30 with TRBJ1-1; D unclear. This CDR3 has 14 amino acids. V lost 0 bases, J lost 7 bases, and 15 bases lay in between. Germline V lookup: CDR1 GTSNPN, CDR2 SVGIG (reference sequence). The CDR3 region is CAWSVLGAGSEAFF. In nucleotides, the CDR3 is TGTGCCTGGAGTGTACTTGGAGCGGGGAGTGAAGCTTTCTTT.

This chain uses TRBV2 with TRBJ2-1; 13 bases are shared with TRBD2. The CDR3 contains 13 residues. The junction had 0 bases not matched to a gene; V was cut back by 8 bases and J by 5 bases. Germline V gives CDR1 SNHLY, CDR2 FYNNEI. CDR3 amino acids: CASGLAGDNEQFF. Written as DNA, the CDR3 is TGTGCCAGCGGACTAGCGGGAGACAATGAGCAGTTCTTC.

This clone came up a few times. The chain carries TRBV28 and TRBJ2-2; 7 nucleotides align to TRBD2. Per the germline V gene, CDR1 is MDHEN and CDR2 is SYDVKM. CDR3 length equals 15 residues. Germline trimming cut 6 bases from V and 3 bases from J; bases unmatched to any gene: 7. The CDR3 region has the DNA TGTGCCAGCAGAACCGGGACTACCCACACCGGGGAGCTGTTTTTT. Translating gives CASRTGTTHTGELFF.

This clone was observed a single time. The rearrangement joins TRBV7-6 to TRBJ2-2; no clear D gene. Deletions cut 0 bases from V and 0 bases from J, with 8 bases between. The CDR3 sequence is 16 residues long. Germline loops: CDR1 SGHVS, CDR2 FNYEAQ. CDR3 in amino acids: CASSLAIDPNTGELFF. For the CDR3, the DNA is TGTGCCAGCAGCTTAGCAATAGATCCGAACACCGGGGAGCTGTTTTTT.

This sequence joins TRBV13 and TRBJ2-7, with TRBD2 identical over 8 bases. The CDR3 loop spans 14 amino acids. After removal of 4 bases from V and 9 bases from J, the junction contained 11 bases not matched to a gene. CDR1 and CDR2 from the germline V gene are PRHDT and FYEKMQ (reference sequence). The CDR3 DNA reads TGTGCCAGCAGCTCTGCGGCGGGAGGAATTGCGCAGTACTTC. This gives the protein CASSSAAGGIAQYF.

J is TRBJ2-3 and V is TRBV18; TRBD2 agrees at 12 bases. CDR3 length equals 17 residues. The V gene's germline CDR1 is KGHSH and CDR2 LQKENI. The junction had 12 bases not matched to a gene; V was cut back by 6 bases and J by 5 bases. CDR3 bases: TGTGCCAGCTCGCTCCTCCCTACTAGCGGGAGGAGAGATACGCAGTATTTT. Protein sequence: CASSLLPTSGRRDTQYF.

V gene TRBV6-1 combines with J gene TRBJ1-5; D remains unclear. The CDR3 totals 15 residues. V lost 0 bases and J lost 0, with 6 bases in between. Germline V CDR1 and CDR2: MNHNS, SASEGT. CDR3 region: CASSEASLSNQPQHF. In DNA form, the CDR3 reads TGTGCCAGCAGTGAAGCCTCACTTAGCAATCAGCCCCAGCATTTT.